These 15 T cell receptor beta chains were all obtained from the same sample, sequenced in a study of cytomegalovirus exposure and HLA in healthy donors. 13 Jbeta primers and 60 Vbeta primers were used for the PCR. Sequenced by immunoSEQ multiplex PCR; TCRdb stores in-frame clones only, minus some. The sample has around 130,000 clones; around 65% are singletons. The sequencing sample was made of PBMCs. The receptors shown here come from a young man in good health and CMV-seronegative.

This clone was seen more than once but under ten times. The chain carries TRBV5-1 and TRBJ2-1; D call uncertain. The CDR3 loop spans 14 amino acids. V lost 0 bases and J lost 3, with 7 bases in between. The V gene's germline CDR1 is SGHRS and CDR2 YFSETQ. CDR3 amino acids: CASSLGALYNEQFF. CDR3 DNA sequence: TGCGCCAGCAGCTTGGGAGCCCTCTACAATGAGCAGTTCTTC.

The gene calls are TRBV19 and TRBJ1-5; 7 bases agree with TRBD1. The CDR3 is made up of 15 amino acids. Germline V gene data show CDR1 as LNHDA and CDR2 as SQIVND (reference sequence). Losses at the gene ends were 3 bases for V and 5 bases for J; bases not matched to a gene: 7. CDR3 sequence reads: CASSIPGTAYQPQHF. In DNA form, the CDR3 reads TGTGCCAGTAGTATCCCGGGGACAGCTTATCAGCCCCAGCATTTT. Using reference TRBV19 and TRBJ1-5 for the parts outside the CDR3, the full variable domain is DGGITQSPKYLFRKEGQNVTLSCEQNLNHDAMYWYRQDPGQGLRLIYYSQIVNDFQKGDIAEGYSVSREKKESFPLTVTSAQKNPTAFYLCASSIPGTAYQPQHFGDGTRLSIL.

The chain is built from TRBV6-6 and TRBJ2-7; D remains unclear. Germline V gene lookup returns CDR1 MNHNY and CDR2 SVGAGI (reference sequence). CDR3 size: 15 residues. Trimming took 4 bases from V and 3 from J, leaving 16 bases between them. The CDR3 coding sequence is TGTGCCAGCAGTTCCCCTACTTTGGGCCGCTACGAGCAGTACTTC. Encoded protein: CASSSPTLGRYEQYF.

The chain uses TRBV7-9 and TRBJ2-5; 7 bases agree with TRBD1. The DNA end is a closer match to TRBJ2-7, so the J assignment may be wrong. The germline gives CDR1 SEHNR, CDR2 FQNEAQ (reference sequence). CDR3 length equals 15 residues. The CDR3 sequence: CASSGQTGSSYEQYF. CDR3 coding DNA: TGTGCCAGCAGCGGTCAGACAGGGTCCTCCTACGAGCAGTACTTC.

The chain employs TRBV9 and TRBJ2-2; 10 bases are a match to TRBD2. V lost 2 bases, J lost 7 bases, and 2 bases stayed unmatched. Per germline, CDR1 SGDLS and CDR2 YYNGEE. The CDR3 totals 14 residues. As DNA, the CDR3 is TGTGCCAGCAGCGTGGCTAGCGGGGGCGGGGAGCTGTTTTTT. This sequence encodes CASSVASGGGELFF.

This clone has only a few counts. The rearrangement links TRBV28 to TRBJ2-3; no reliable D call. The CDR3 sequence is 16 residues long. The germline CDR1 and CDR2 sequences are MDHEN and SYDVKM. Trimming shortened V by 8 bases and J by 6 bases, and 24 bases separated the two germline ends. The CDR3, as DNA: TGTGCCAGCCGTGCTCTGGATGAGCCGGGTGGGGATACGCAGTATTTT. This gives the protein CASRALDEPGGDTQYF.

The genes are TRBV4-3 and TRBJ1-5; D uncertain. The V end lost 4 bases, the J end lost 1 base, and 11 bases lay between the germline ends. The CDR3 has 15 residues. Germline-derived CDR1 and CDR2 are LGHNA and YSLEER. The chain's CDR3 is CASSLRAGSNQPQHF. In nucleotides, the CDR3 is TGCGCCAGCAGCCTTAGAGCGGGGAGCAATCAGCCCCAGCATTTT.

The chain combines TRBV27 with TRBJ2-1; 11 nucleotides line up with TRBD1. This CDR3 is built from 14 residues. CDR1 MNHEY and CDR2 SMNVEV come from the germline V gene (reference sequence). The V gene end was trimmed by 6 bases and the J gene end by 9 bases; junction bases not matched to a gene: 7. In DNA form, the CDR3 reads TGTGCCAGCAGGCCCGGGACAGGGGGTACTGAGCAGTTCTTC. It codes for CASRPGTGGTEQFF.

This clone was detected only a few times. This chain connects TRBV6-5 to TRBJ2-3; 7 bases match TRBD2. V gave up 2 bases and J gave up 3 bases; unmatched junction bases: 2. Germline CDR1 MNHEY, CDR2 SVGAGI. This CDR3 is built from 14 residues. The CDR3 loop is CASSYGLETDTQYF. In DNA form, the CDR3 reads TGTGCCAGCAGTTACGGACTAGAAACAGATACGCAGTATTTT.

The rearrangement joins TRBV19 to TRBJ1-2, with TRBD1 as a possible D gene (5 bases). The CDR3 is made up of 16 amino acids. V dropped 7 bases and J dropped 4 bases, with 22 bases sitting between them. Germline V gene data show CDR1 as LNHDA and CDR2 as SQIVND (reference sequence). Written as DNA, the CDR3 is TGTGCCAGTATTAGGACATCCCGTAGGGGCGGCTATGGCTACACCTTC. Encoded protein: CASIRTSRRGGYGYTF.

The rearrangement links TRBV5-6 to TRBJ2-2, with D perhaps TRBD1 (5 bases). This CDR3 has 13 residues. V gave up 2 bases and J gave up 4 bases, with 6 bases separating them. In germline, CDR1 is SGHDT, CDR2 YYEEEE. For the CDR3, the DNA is TGTGCCAGCAGCTTCAGGGTCACCGGGGAGCTGTTTTTT. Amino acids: CASSFRVTGELFF.

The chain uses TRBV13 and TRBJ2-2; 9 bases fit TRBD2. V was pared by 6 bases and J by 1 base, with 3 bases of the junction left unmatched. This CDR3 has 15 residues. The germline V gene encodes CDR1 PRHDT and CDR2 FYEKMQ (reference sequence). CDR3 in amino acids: CASRKAGGNTGELFF. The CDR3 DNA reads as TGTGCCAGCAGAAAAGCGGGGGGGAACACCGGGGAGCTGTTTTTT. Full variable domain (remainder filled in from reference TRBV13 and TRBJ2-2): AAGVIQSPRHLIKEKRETATLKCYPIPRHDTVYWYQQGPGQDPQFLISFYEKMQSDKGSIPDRFSAQQFSDYHSELNMSSLELGDSALYFCASRKAGGNTGELFFGEGSRLTVL.

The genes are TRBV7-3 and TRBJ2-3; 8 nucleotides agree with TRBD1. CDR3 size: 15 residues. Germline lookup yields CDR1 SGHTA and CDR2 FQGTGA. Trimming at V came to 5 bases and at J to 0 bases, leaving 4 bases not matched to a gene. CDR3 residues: CASSTTGGSTDTQYF. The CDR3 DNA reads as TGTGCCAGCAGCACCACAGGGGGGAGCACAGATACGCAGTATTTT. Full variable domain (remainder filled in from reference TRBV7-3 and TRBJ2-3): GAGVSQTPSNKVTEKGKYVELRCDPISGHTALYWYRQSLGQGPEFLIYFQGTGAADDSGLPNDRFFAVRPEGSVSTLKIQRTERGDSAVYLCASSTTGGSTDTQYFGPGTRLTVL.

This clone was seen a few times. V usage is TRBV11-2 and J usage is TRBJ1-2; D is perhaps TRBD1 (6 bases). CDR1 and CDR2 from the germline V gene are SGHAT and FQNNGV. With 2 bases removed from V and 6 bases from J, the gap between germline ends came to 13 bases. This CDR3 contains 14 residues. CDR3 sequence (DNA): TGTGCCAGCAGCTTACTCACAGGGTCGCATGGCTACACCTTC. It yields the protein CASSLLTGSHGYTF.

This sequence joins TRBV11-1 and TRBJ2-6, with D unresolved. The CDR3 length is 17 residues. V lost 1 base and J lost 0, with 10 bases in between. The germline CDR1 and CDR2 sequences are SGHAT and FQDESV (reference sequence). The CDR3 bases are TGTGCCAGCAGCTTAGGGAGAGGTCCCTCTGGGGCCAACGTCCTGACTTTC. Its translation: CASSLGRGPSGANVLTF.